Listed here is a single T cell receptor beta chain. Antigen: not known. The sample comes from a study of CD8 T cells in Susac syndrome. Points from the study as a whole: The TCR sequencing and HLA analysis in the study involved a relatively small number of individuals, as the study acknowledged.

The CD8+ and CD4+ T cells were isolated magnetically using a negative isolation approach, whereas the TEMRA cells were enriched by FACS. The V and J ends lost 3 bases and 3 bases, in that order; junction bases with no gene match: 3. Germline V gene sequence: CDR1 MNHEY, CDR2 SVGEGT. The length of the CDR3 is 15 residues. The authors reverse transcribed about 0.5 to 1 ug RNA with random hexamers. One entry per CDR3 protein results from TCRdb running MiXCR on the immunoSEQ multiplex PCR reads. The repertoire holds some 160,000 distinct CDR3 sequences, with roughly nine tenths as singletons. This receptor was identified in a human donor in good health. The specimen sequenced was CD4+ T cells from PBMCs. The chain recombines TRBV6-2 or TRBV6-3 with TRBJ2-5; 11 positions agree with TRBD2. CDR3 region: CASSYPTSGKETQYF. The CDR3 region has the DNA TGTGCCAGCAGTTATCCGACTAGCGGGAAAGAGACCCAGTACTTC.